This T cell receptor (beta chain) was obtained from a study of OX40 agonist ivuxolimab in advanced cancers. Profiled with immunoSEQ multiplex PCR; TCRdb holds only in-frame clones, not every one. The data contain about 70,000 clones, about 86% of them singletons. Unmatched junction bases numbered 6, after V lost 4 bases and J lost 3 bases. Per germline, CDR1 MDHEN and CDR2 SYDVKM. This CDR3 comprises 16 residues. About this clone: Its antigen is still unknown.

Findings and limits, study-wide: CD4+ and CD8+ blood T cells expanded clonally by week 6 at 0.1 to 3.0 mg/kg. Low normalized clonal expansion also occurred in some nonresponding patients.

This sample comprised CD4+ or CD8+ T cells sorted from blood, obtained in a trial of the OX40 agonist ivuxolimab. This receptor was obtained from an adult with an advanced solid tumor such as melanoma, head and neck, liver or kidney cancer. The chain combines TRBV28 with TRBJ1-3; 10 bases line up with TRBD1. The CDR3 sequence is CASSSPRDRGGNTIYF. The CDR3 nucleotides read TGTGCCAGCAGTTCCCCCCGGGACAGGGGTGGAAACACCATATATTTT.